The 14 T cell receptor beta chains reported below all come from one sample, sequenced in a study of Tregs in tolerant kidney transplant recipients. Generated by immunoSEQ multiplex PCR, the TCRdb table keeps only in-frame clones and is missing some. The sample has about 81,000 clones, around nine tenths seen once; the top ten hold roughly 1.5%. Recipients received nonmyeloablative bone marrow transplants from related graft donors, with transient mixed chimerism. The sequences come from CD4+ T cells from blood (PBMCs), collected 24 months after the transplant. The receptor source for this set is a human patient who received a combined kidney and bone marrow transplant. Some T cells could come from the graft donor.

The chain combines TRBV28 with TRBJ2-7, with 7 nucleotides matching TRBD1. After removal of 4 bases from V and 9 bases from J, the junction contained 9 bases not matched to a gene. Germline V gene data show CDR1 as MDHEN and CDR2 as SYDVKM. The CDR3 covers 13 residues. The CDR3 DNA follows: TGTGCCAGCAGTTCAACAGGGGAAGGTGGGCAGTACTTC. It codes for CASSSTGEGGQYF.

A word on this clone: The sample carries other DNA sequences with the same CDR3. This chain uses TRBV4-1 with TRBJ2-6; perhaps TRBD1 as D (5 bases). The V and J ends lost 1 base and 1 base respectively, with 8 bases between them. Germline values: CDR1 MGHRA, CDR2 YSYEKL. CDR3 length equals 16 residues. The CDR3: CASSQAGPSGANVLTF. Here the CDR3 DNA reads TGCGCCAGCAGCCAAGCAGGGCCTTCTGGGGCCAACGTCCTGACTTTC.

V and J are TRBV6-5 and TRBJ1-2; D unclear. V dropped 10 bases and J dropped 3 bases, with 21 bases sitting between them. Per the germline V gene, CDR1 is MNHEY and CDR2 is SVGAGI. The CDR3 is made up of 15 amino acids. CDR3 residues: CATRTGGFLYYGYTF. As DNA, the CDR3 is TGTGCCACCCGAACTGGTGGTTTCCTTTACTATGGCTACACCTTC.

The count of this clone is one. This rearrangement joins TRBV10-3 to TRBJ2-1, with 9 bases lining up with TRBD2. The V and J ends lost 0 bases and 0 bases, in that order; junction bases with no gene match: 9. This CDR3 comprises 19 residues. Germline V gene lookup returns CDR1 ENHRY and CDR2 SYGVKD. CDR3 in amino acids: CAISESKGGGLASYNEQFF. The CDR3 DNA reads TGTGCCATCAGTGAGTCGAAAGGAGGGGGACTAGCCTCCTACAATGAGCAGTTCTTC.

The chain uses TRBV2 and TRBJ1-6; tentatively, D is TRBD1 (5 bases). There are 13 residues in the CDR3. Trimming took off 3 bases at V and 9 bases at J, with 9 bases between the two ends. The germline V gene has CDR1 SNHLY and CDR2 FYNNEI. The CDR3, as DNA: TGTGCCAGCAGTGACAGGAGGGGTTCACCCCTCCACTTT. It specifies CASSDRRGSPLHF.

J is TRBJ1-3 and V is TRBV5-8; D is undetermined. The CDR3 loop spans 18 amino acids. Germline V gene lookup returns CDR1 SGHTS and CDR2 YDEGEE. The V end lost 3 bases, the J end lost 0 bases, and 19 bases lay between the germline ends. CDR3 region: CASSSFYGGSLSGNTIYF. The CDR3 bases are TGTGCCAGCAGCTCGTTTTATGGAGGGTCCCTCTCTGGAAACACCATATATTTT.

In DNA, the CDR3 is TGTGCCAGACGGCGGACAGGGCGCCACGAGCAGTACTTC. Translated: CARRRTGRHEQYF. The J gene is TRBJ2-7, the V gene TRBV7-9; 8 positions agree with TRBD1. Germline V CDR1 and CDR2: SEHNR, FQNEAQ (reference sequence). J gave up 5 bases and V 9 bases, and 9 bases lay outside the gene matches. The CDR3 loop spans 13 amino acids.

The CDR3 is CASSGGRTGEKLFF. In DNA form, the CDR3 reads TGTGCCAGCAGTGGTGGGAGGACGGGTGAAAAACTGTTTTTT. This chain links TRBV25-1 with TRBJ1-4; D not resolved. Per germline, CDR1 MGHDK and CDR2 SYGVNS. The V gene lost 4 bases and the J gene lost 7 bases, with 13 bases spanning the gap. This CDR3 is 14 amino acids long.

The V call is TRBV18, the J call TRBJ1-5; the D is unclear. Germline assignment: CDR1 KGHSH and CDR2 LQKENI. This CDR3 is built from 14 residues. Deletions cut 2 bases from V and 0 bases from J, with 5 bases between. The CDR3 here is CASSPTDSNQPQHF. Written as DNA, the CDR3 is TGTGCCAGCTCACCAACAGATAGCAATCAGCCCCAGCATTTT.

In nucleotides, the CDR3 is TGTGCCAGCAGTTGGGAGGACTACAATGAGCAGTTCTTC. Translated, it gives CASSWEDYNEQFF. This rearrangement joins TRBV6-5 to TRBJ2-1; TRBD2 is a possible D gene (6 bases). Trimming shortened V by 4 bases and J by 3 bases, and 7 bases separated the two germline ends. Germline V gives CDR1 MNHEY, CDR2 SVGAGI. CDR3 length: 13 residues.

The rearrangement joins TRBV4-3 to TRBJ2-7; 8 positions match TRBD1. The CDR3 contains 16 residues. From germline, CDR1 is LGHNA and CDR2 YSLEER. Trimming removed 4 bases from V and 3 bases from J; junction bases left unmatched: 11. The CDR3 region is CASSPWGRGQVYEQYF. For the CDR3, the DNA is TGCGCCAGCAGCCCGTGGGGCAGGGGGCAGGTCTACGAGCAGTACTTC.

The chain carries TRBV19 and TRBJ1-6, with TRBD1 identical over 9 bases. Losses at the gene ends were 4 bases for V and 1 base for J; bases not matched to a gene: 2. The CDR3 is 16 residues long. CDR1 and CDR2 from the germline V gene are LNHDA and SQIVND (reference sequence). Here the CDR3 reads CASSNGQGSYNSPLHF. The CDR3 nucleotides read TGTGCCAGTAGTAACGGACAGGGGTCCTATAATTCACCCCTCCACTTT.

A word on this clone: This CDR3 is also generated by other DNA sequences in the sample. This sequence joins TRBV7-3 and TRBJ2-3; 8 bases map to TRBD2. The ends lost 5 bases at V and 1 base at J; junction bases unmatched: 5. The CDR3 contains 15 residues. CDR1 is SGHTA, CDR2 FQGTGA, per germline. CDR3 in amino acids: CASSRHGGGTDTQYF. CDR3 sequence (DNA): TGTGCCAGCAGCCGCCACGGGGGGGGCACAGATACGCAGTATTTT.

This chain links TRBV9 with TRBJ2-7; 7 bases are shared with TRBD2. CDR1 SGDLS and CDR2 YYNGEE come from the germline V gene. V trimming: 4 bases; J trimming: 3 bases; junction bases outside the gene matches: 4. The CDR3 is made up of 13 amino acids. The CDR3, as DNA: TGTGCCAGCAGCAGAGGGACTAACTACGAGCAGTACTTC. Encoded protein: CASSRGTNYEQYF.